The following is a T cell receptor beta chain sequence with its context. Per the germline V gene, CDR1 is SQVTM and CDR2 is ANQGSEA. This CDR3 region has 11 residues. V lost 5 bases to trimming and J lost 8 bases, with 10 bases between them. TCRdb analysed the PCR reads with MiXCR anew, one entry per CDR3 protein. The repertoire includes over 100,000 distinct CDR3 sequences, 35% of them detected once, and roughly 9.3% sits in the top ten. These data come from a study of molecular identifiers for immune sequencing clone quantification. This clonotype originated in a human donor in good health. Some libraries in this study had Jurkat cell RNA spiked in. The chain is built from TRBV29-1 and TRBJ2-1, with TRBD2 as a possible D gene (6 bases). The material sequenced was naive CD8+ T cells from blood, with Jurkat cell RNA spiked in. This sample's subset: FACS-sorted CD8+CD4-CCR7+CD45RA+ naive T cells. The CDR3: CSVKLAHEQFF. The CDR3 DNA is TGCAGCGTTAAACTAGCCCATGAGCAGTTCTTC.